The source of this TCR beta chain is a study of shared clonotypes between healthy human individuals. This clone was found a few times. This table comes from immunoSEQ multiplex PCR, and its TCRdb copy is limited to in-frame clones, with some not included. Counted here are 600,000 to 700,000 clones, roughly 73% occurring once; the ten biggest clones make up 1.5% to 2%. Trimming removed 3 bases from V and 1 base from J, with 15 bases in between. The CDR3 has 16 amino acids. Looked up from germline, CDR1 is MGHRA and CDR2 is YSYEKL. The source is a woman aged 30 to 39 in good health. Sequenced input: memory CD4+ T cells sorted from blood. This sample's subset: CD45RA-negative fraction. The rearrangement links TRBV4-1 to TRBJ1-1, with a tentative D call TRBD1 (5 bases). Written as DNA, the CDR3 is TGCGCCAGCAGCCAGGGGCGGCGTCAGGGGAACACTGAAGCTTTCTTT. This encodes CASSQGRRQGNTEAFF.